The 20 T cell receptor beta chains presented below share a single source sample, sequenced in a study of shared clonotypes between healthy human individuals. Generated by immunoSEQ multiplex PCR, the TCRdb table keeps only in-frame clones and is missing some. Of roughly 500,000 clones in the sample, around 96% are singletons; the top ten hold about 0.067%. Sequences were obtained from naive CD4+ T cells sorted from blood. The sample's subset: CD45RA+ positively selected. The receptor source for this set is a woman aged 25 to 39 in good health.

The table lists this clone with a count of one. This chain joins TRBV28 and TRBJ2-2, with D hard to call. The CDR3 has 13 amino acids. CDR1 and CDR2 (germline): MDHEN, SYDVKM. Trimming took off 6 bases at V and 8 bases at J, with 13 bases between the two ends. The CDR3 spells CASRSGQWGELFF. CDR3 bases: TGTGCCAGCAGGTCTGGGCAATGGGGGGAGCTGTTTTTT.

This chain joins TRBV28 and TRBJ2-5; 14 positions agree with TRBD2. CDR1 and CDR2 (germline): MDHEN, SYDVKM. The V segment lost 7 bases and the J segment 11 bases; nucleotides outside the gene matches: 9. This CDR3 region has 14 residues. This CDR3 reads CASTQGLAGEEQYF. CDR3 DNA sequence: TGTGCCAGCACCCAGGGACTAGCGGGAGAAGAGCAGTACTTC.

The J gene is TRBJ2-1, the V gene TRBV25-1, with TRBD2 identical over 8 bases. The junction had 5 bases not matched to a gene; V was cut back by 0 bases and J by 4 bases. Germline V gene sequence: CDR1 MGHDK, CDR2 SYGVNS. The CDR3 is 16 residues long. CDR3 nucleotides: TGTGCCAGCAGTGAATATAGTCCGGGAGGGTACAATGAGCAGTTCTTC. It specifies CASSEYSPGGYNEQFF.

The chain employs TRBV30 and TRBJ2-1, with D perhaps TRBD2 (6 bases). V gave up 6 bases and J gave up 5 bases, with 20 bases separating them. The CDR3 is made up of 15 amino acids. The germline CDR1 and CDR2 sequences are GTSNPN and SVGIG (reference sequence). The CDR3 coding sequence is TGTGCCTGCATCCGGTTGAGGACTACTCACAATGAGCAGTTCTTC. It is translated as CACIRLRTTHNEQFF.

V gene TRBV2 combines with J gene TRBJ2-4; 11 bases line up with TRBD2. Trimming cost V 5 bases and J 0 bases; bases outside gene matches: 12. The CDR3 is made up of 19 amino acids. Germline loops: CDR1 SNHLY, CDR2 FYNNEI. The CDR3 DNA reads TGTGCCAGCAGTTCTACGTCGGGACTAGCGGACGAAGCCAAAAACATTCAGTACTTC. Residues: CASSSTSGLADEAKNIQYF.

The chain employs TRBV5-1 and TRBJ2-7; TRBD1 agrees at 10 bases. With V trimmed by 3 bases and J by 6 bases, 6 bases remained unmatched. This CDR3 is 14 amino acids long. Germline V gene lookup returns CDR1 SGHRS and CDR2 YFSETQ. CDR3 nucleotide sequence: TGCGCCAGCAGCTCCGGGACAGGGGCCGGCGAGCAGTACTTC. It encodes CASSSGTGAGEQYF. Combining the CDR3 with reference TRBV5-1 and TRBJ2-7 gives the whole variable domain KAGVTQTPRYLIKTRGQQVTLSCSPISGHRSVSWYQQTPGQGLQFLFEYFSETQRNKGNFPGRFSGRQFSNSRSEMNVSTLELGDSALYLCASSSGTGAGEQYFGPGTRLTVT.

The rearrangement links TRBV9 to TRBJ2-1, with a possible D match to TRBD2 (5 bases). The ends were cut back, 0 bases at V and 4 bases at J, with 14 bases in the middle. The CDR3 length is 16 residues. The germline gives CDR1 SGDLS, CDR2 YYNGEE. The chain's CDR3 is CASSVVVGEAYNEQFF. The CDR3 nucleotides are TGTGCCAGCAGCGTAGTGGTGGGAGAGGCTTACAATGAGCAGTTCTTC.

The chain uses TRBV2 and TRBJ1-6; D is undetermined. The CDR3 loop spans 14 amino acids. Germline CDR1 is SNHLY and CDR2 is FYNNEI. The V and J ends lost 0 bases and 12 bases respectively, with 12 bases between them. The CDR3 protein is CASSEAPTAVPLHF. The CDR3 DNA is TGTGCCAGCAGTGAAGCCCCCACGGCCGTACCCCTCCACTTT.

This clone was counted once. The rearrangement joins TRBV6-1 to TRBJ2-2, with 11 nucleotides matching TRBD1. The V and J ends lost 5 bases and 9 bases, in that order; junction bases with no gene match: 5. The CDR3 consists of 14 residues. Germline loops: CDR1 MNHNS, CDR2 SASEGT. The CDR3 reads CASSSDRGQWELFF. CDR3 sequence (DNA): TGTGCCAGCAGTTCGGACAGGGGGCAATGGGAGCTGTTTTTT.

CDR3 residues: CASSLGAQGRYGYTF. The CDR3, as DNA: TGTGCCAGCAGCTTAGGGGCCCAAGGCCGCTATGGCTACACCTTC. V is TRBV11-2 and J is TRBJ1-2; D uncertain. Germline values: CDR1 SGHAT, CDR2 FQNNGV. V was trimmed by 1 base and J by 4 bases, leaving 13 bases between them. CDR3 size: 15 residues.

The chain combines TRBV6-6 with TRBJ1-4; no firm D call. Per germline, CDR1 MNHNY and CDR2 SVGAGI (reference sequence). CDR3 length equals 11 residues. Trimming took off 6 bases at V and 6 bases at J, with 5 bases between the two ends. The CDR3 coding sequence is TGTGCCAGCAGCACCGATGAAAAACTGTTTTTT. Translated, it gives CASSTDEKLFF.

V gene TRBV11-2 combines with J gene TRBJ2-3, with D unclear. Germline V gene data show CDR1 as SGHAT and CDR2 as FQNNGV. Deletions cut 5 bases from V and 2 bases from J, with 5 bases between. This CDR3 is built from 12 residues. The CDR3 DNA follows: TGTGCCAGCAGCCTTTTCACAGATACGCAGTATTTT. This translates into CASSLFTDTQYF.

This chain links TRBV5-1 with TRBJ1-2, with D unresolved. Trimming removed 6 bases at V and 0 bases at J, with 9 bases between. The CDR3 is 13 amino acids. CDR1 SGHRS and CDR2 YFSETQ come from the germline V gene. The CDR3 bases are TGCGCCAGCACCGACGGTACTAACTATGGCTACACCTTC. As protein: CASTDGTNYGYTF.

The V call is TRBV7-9, the J call TRBJ2-1; D is unresolved. This CDR3 region has 14 residues. CDR1 is SEHNR, CDR2 FQNEAQ, per germline (reference sequence). V was clipped by 1 base and J by 5 bases, with 9 bases between them. Here the CDR3 DNA reads TGTGCCAGCAGCTTAGGGAGTTTCCACAATGAGCAGTTCTTC. It specifies CASSLGSFHNEQFF.

This chain connects TRBV9 to TRBJ2-2, with D perhaps being TRBD1 or TRBD2 (6 bases each). Trimming left V 3 bases short and J 3 bases short, with 18 bases between. Germline V lookup: CDR1 SGDLS, CDR2 YYNGEE. The CDR3 extends over 17 amino acids. CDR3 sequence reads: CASSASRAGGDTGELFF. CDR3 nucleotide sequence: TGTGCCAGCAGCGCCTCCAGGGCCGGGGGCGACACCGGGGAGCTGTTTTTT.

The chain links TRBV25-1 to TRBJ2-3, with TRBD2 matching 7 bases. After removal of 6 bases from V and 6 bases from J, the junction contained 12 bases not matched to a gene. CDR1 is MGHDK, CDR2 SYGVNS, per germline. The CDR3 contains 15 residues. The CDR3 sequence: CASSVSSGGGDTQYF. CDR3 nucleotides: TGTGCCAGCAGCGTCTCTAGCGGTGGGGGGGATACGCAGTATTTT.

The chain combines TRBV5-4 with TRBJ2-1; 7 nucleotides match TRBD1. The CDR3 totals 16 residues. V was pared by 0 bases and J by 0 bases, with 3 bases of the junction left unmatched. Germline lookup yields CDR1 SGHNT and CDR2 YYREEE (reference sequence). The CDR3 DNA is TGTGCCAGCAGCTTGGCCGGGACAGCCTCCTACAATGAGCAGTTCTTC. Protein: CASSLAGTASYNEQFF.

This rearrangement joins TRBV10-3 to TRBJ2-7; D gene unclear. The CDR3 is 12 residues long. The V gene's germline CDR1 is ENHRY and CDR2 SYGVKD. The germline V and J ends were trimmed by 8 bases and 2 bases, with 10 bases remaining between them. The CDR3: CAILGFTYEQYF. The CDR3 DNA sequence: TGTGCCATCCTCGGGTTTACCTACGAGCAGTACTTC.

The chain combines TRBV5-6 with TRBJ2-1, with D possibly TRBD1 on 5 matching bases. Germline V CDR1 and CDR2: SGHDT, YYEEEE. CDR3 size: 13 residues. Trimming took 6 bases from V and 6 from J, leaving 13 bases between them. The CDR3 loop is CASTSLGRNEQFF. DNA for the CDR3: TGTGCCAGCACCAGCCTGGGGCGCAATGAGCAGTTCTTC.

This clone was recorded only once. This sequence joins TRBV14 and TRBJ1-1; D is possibly TRBD1 (5 bases). The length of the CDR3 is 17 residues. Germline CDR1 and CDR2: SGHDN and FVKESK. The V and J ends lost 5 bases and 1 base respectively, with 20 bases between them. Written as DNA, the CDR3 is TGTGCCAGCAGCTCAAAGGTCCCAGGGCCGGGGAACACTGAAGCTTTCTTT. Translation gives CASSSKVPGPGNTEAFF.